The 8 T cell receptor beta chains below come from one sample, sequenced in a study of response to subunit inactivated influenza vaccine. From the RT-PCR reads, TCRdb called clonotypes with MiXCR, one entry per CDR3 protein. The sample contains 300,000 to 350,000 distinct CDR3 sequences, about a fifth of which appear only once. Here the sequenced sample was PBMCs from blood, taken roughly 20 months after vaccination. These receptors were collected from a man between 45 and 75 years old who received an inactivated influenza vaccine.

This chain's CDR3 is CASSLQGIGEKLFF. In DNA, the CDR3 is TGTGCCAGCAGTTTACAGGGGATAGGTGAAAAACTGTTTTTT. The chain couples TRBV28 to TRBJ1-4, with D possibly matching TRBD1 (6 bases). Germline V gene sequence: CDR1 MDHEN, CDR2 SYDVKM. The V gene lost 2 bases and the J gene lost 7 bases, with 11 bases spanning the gap. The CDR3 is 14 residues long.

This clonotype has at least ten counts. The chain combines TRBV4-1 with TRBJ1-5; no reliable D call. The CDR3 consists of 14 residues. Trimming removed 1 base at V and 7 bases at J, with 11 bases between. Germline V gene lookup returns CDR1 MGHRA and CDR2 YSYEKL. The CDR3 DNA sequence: TGCGCCAGCAGCCAAGCCTTTAGTACCCAGCCCCAGCATTTT. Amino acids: CASSQAFSTQPQHF.

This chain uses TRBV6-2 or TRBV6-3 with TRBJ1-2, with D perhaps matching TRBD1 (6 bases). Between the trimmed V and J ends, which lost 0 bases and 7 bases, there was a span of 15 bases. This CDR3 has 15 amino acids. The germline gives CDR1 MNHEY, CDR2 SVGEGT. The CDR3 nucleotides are TGTGCCAGCAGTTACTCGACACAGGGCGTCTCTGGCTACACCTTC. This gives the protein CASSYSTQGVSGYTF.

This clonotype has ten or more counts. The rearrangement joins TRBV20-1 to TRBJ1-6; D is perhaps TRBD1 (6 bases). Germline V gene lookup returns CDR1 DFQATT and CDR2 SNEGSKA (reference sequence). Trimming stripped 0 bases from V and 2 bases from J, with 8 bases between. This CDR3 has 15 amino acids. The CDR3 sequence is CSAREGQTYNSPLHF. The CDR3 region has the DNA TGCAGTGCTAGAGAAGGACAGACCTATAATTCACCCCTCCACTTT.

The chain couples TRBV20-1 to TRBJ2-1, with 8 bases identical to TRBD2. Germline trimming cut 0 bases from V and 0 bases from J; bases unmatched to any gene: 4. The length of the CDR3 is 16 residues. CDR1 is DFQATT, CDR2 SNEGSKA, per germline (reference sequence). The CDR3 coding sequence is TGCAGTGCTAGAGATCGCGGGGGGCTCTCCTACAATGAGCAGTTCTTC. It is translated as CSARDRGGLSYNEQFF.

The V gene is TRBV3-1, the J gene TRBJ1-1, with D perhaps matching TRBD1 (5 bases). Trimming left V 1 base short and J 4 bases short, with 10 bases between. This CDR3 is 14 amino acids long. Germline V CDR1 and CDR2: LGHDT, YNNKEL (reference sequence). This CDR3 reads CASSQGTGSTEAFF. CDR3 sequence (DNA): TGTGCCAGCAGCCAAGGAACAGGCAGCACTGAAGCTTTCTTT.

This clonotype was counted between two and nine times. DNA of the CDR3: TGCAGTGCTAGTGGGGGGCCGGCTAGCACTGAAGCTTTCTTT. Protein: CSASGGPASTEAFF. This chain uses TRBV20-1 with TRBJ1-1, with D possibly being TRBD1 (6 bases). The V and J ends lost 3 bases and 4 bases respectively, with 15 bases between them. The CDR3 length is 14 residues. Germline V CDR1 and CDR2: DFQATT, SNEGSKA (reference sequence).

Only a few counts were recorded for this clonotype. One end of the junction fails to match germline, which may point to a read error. The CDR3 nucleotides read TGCGCCAGTTACACCGGGACTAGTGGTTCCGCGGCCTACGCGCAGTACTTC. It specifies CASYTGTSGSAAYAQYF. J is TRBJ2-7 and V is TRBV5-1; 8 nucleotides match TRBD2. Germline CDR1 reads SGHRS; CDR2 reads YFSETQ. CDR3 length equals 17 residues. Full variable domain (rest looked up from reference TRBV5-1 and TRBJ2-7): KAGVTQTPRYLIKTRGQQVTLSCSPISGHRSVSWYQQTPGQGLQFLFEYFSETQRNKGNFPGRFSGRQFSNSRSEMNVSTLELGDSALYLCASYTGTSGSAAYAQYFGPGTRLTVT.